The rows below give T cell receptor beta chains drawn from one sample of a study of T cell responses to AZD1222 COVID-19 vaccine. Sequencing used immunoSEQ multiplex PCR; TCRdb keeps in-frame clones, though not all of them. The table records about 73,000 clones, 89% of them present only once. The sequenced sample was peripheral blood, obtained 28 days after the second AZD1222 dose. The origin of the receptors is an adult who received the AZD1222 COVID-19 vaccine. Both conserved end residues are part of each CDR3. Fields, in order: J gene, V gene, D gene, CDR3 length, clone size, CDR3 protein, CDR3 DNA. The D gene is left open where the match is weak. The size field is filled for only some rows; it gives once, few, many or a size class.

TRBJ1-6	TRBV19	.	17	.	CASSITANPHYNSPLHF	TGTGCCAGTAGTATAACAGCGAACCCCCACTATAATTCACCCCTCCACTTT
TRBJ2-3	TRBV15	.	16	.	CATSRAYRDREDTQYF	TGTGCCACCAGCAGAGCCTACAGGGACCGGGAAGATACGCAGTATTTT
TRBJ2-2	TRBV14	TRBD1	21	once	CASSQPVNPGQVPISAGELFF	TGTGCCAGCAGCCAACCAGTTAACCCGGGACAGGTCCCTATATCGGCCGGGGAGCTGTTTTTT
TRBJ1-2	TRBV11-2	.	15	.	CASSPAVTLYYGYTF	TGTGCCAGCAGCCCGGCCGTTACTCTCTACTATGGCTACACCTTC
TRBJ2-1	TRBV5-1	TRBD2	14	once	CASSLRTSGYEQFF	TGCGCCAGCAGCTTGAGGACTAGCGGATATGAGCAGTTCTTC
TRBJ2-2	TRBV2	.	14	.	CAGSNLRGAGELFF	TGTGCCGGATCGAACCTTAGGGGCGCCGGGGAGCTGTTTTTT
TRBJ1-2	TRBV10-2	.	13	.	CASRPTAAYGYTF	TGCGCCAGCAGGCCGACAGCCGCGTATGGCTACACCTTC
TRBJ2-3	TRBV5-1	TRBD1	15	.	CASSLRVTGADTQYF	TGCGCCAGCAGCTTGAGGGTGACAGGGGCGGATACGCAGTATTTT
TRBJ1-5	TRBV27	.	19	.	CASSLSGGRGYYSNQPQHF	TGTGCCAGCAGTTTATCCGGGGGACGGGGATATTATAGCAATCAGCCCCAGCATTTT
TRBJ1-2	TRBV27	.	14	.	CASSPAQGGYGYTF	TGTGCCAGCAGCCCCGCTCAGGGCGGATATGGCTACACCTTC
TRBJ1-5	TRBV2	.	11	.	CASSAGQPQHF	TGTGCCAGCAGTGCTGGTCAGCCCCAGCATTTT
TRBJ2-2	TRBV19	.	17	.	CASSISPQMLNTGELFF	TGTGCCAGTAGTATAAGTCCACAGATGCTGAACACCGGGGAGCTGTTTTTT
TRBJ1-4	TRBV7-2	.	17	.	CASSQSAMGWTNEKLFF	TGTGCCAGCAGCCAGAGCGCCATGGGGTGGACTAATGAAAAACTGTTTTTT
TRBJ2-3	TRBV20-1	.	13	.	CSASLSLGDTQYF	TGCAGTGCTAGTTTATCGTTAGGAGATACGCAGTATTTT
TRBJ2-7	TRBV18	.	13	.	CASSPPYTYEQYF	TGTGCCAGCTCACCACCGTACACCTACGAGCAGTACTTC
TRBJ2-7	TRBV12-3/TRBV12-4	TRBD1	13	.	CASSRDRSYEQYF	TGTGCCAGCAGTCGGGACAGATCCTACGAGCAGTACTTC
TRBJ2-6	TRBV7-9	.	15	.	CASSSQGPGANVLTF	TGTGCCAGCAGCTCCCAGGGACCTGGGGCCAACGTCCTGACTTTC
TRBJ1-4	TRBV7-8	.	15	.	CASSLGDGFNEKLFF	TGTGCCAGCAGCTTAGGGGACGGCTTTAATGAAAAACTGTTTTTT
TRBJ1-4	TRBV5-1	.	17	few	CASSPLGGTVTNEKLFF	TGCGCCAGCAGCCCGCTAGGGGGTACTGTAACTAATGAAAAACTGTTTTTT
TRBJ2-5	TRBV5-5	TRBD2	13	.	CASSFGRQETQYF	TGTGCCAGCAGCTTCGGGAGGCAAGAGACCCAGTACTTC
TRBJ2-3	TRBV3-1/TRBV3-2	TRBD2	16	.	CASSQVELARADTQYF	TGTGCCAGCAGCCAAGTGGAACTAGCGAGAGCAGATACGCAGTATTTT
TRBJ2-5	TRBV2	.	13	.	CASTRDPQETQYF	TGTGCCAGCACGAGGGACCCCCAAGAGACCCAGTACTTC
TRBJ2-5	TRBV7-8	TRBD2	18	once	CASSLGNLAGGPQETQYF	TGTGCCAGCAGCTTAGGCAACTTAGCGGGAGGCCCACAAGAGACCCAGTACTTC
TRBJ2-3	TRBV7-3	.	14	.	CASSLSRPTDTQYF	TGTGCCAGCAGCTTATCCCGCCCCACAGATACGCAGTATTTT
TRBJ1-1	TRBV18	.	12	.	CASSPTTNEAFF	TGTGCCAGCTCACCGACAACGAATGAAGCTTTCTTT
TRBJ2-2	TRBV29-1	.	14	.	CSVGPGEETGELFF	TGCAGCGTTGGACCGGGGGAGGAGACCGGGGAGCTGTTTTTT
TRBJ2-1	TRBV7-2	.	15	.	CASSLASGTYNEQFF	TGTGCCAGCAGCTTAGCGTCAGGGACCTACAATGAGCAGTTCTTC
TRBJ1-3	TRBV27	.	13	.	CASSLGRGNTIYF	TGTGCCAGCAGTTTAGGCAGGGGAAACACCATATATTTT
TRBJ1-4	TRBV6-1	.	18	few	CASSEVAGLGGRGEKLFF	TGTGCCAGCAGTGAAGTCGCAGGGCTTGGGGGGCGCGGTGAAAAACTGTTTTTT
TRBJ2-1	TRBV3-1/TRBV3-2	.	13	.	CASSQDGLGEQFF	TGTGCCAGCAGCCAAGACGGATTAGGAGAGCAGTTCTTC
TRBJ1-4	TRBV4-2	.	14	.	CASSSGGVEEKLFF	TGTGCCAGCAGTTCCGGAGGAGTCGAAGAAAAACTGTTTTTT
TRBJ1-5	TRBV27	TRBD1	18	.	CASSSSTGQGRGYQPQHF	TGTGCCAGCAGTTCCTCTACCGGACAGGGCAGGGGCTATCAGCCCCAGCATTTT
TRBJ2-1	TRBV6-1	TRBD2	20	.	CASTQAGGDRLAGGANEQFF	TGTGCCAGCACTCAAGCAGGGGGCGACCGTCTAGCGGGAGGAGCTAATGAGCAGTTCTTC
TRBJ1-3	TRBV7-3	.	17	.	CASSPIRDTSSGNTIYF	TGTGCCAGCAGCCCCATTCGCGATACTAGCTCTGGAAACACCATATATTTT
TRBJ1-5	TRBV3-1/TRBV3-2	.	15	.	CASSRGWQGNQPQHF	TGTGCCAGCAGCCGGGGATGGCAGGGCAATCAGCCCCAGCATTTT
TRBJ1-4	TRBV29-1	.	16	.	CSVEVSVGQDAEKLFF	TGCAGCGTTGAGGTAAGCGTCGGGCAGGATGCCGAAAAACTGTTTTTT
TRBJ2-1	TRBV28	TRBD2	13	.	CASGLASYNEQFF	TGTGCCAGCGGACTAGCCTCCTACAATGAGCAGTTCTTC
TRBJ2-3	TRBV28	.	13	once	CASSSSAVDTQYF	TGTGCCAGCAGCTCCAGTGCCGTAGATACGCAGTATTTT
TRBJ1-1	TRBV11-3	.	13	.	CASSLGYRANAFF	TGTGCCAGCAGCTTAGGCTACAGGGCAAATGCTTTCTTT
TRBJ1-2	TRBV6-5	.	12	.	CASSSGDYGYTF	TGTGCCAGCAGTTCTGGGGACTATGGCTACACCTTC